These T cell receptor beta chains were read from a single sample in a study of response to subunit inactivated influenza vaccine. MiXCR, applied by TCRdb to the RT-PCR reads, yields one record per CDR3 protein. The table records hundreds of thousands of distinct CDR3 sequences, 10% to 15% of them present only once. The sequenced sample was PBMCs from blood, obtained on the day of vaccination. Source of these receptors: a man over 45 who received an inactivated influenza vaccine. CDR3s leave out the opening cysteine and the closing phenylalanine or tryptophan. The order of the fields is V gene, J gene, CDR3 protein.

>TRBV12-3/TRBV12-4|TRBJ2-1
ASSPGLAHYNEQF
>TRBV3-1|TRBJ2-7
ASSHGIGVSYEQY
>TRBV24-1|TRBJ2-5
ATSETGTANQETQY
>TRBV12-3/TRBV12-4|TRBJ2-2
ASTATSGRAAGELF
>TRBV14|TRBJ2-1
ASSQGFYVYNEQF
>TRBV20-1|TRBJ2-7
SAGPGSGRLYEQY
>TRBV11-2|TRBJ2-1
ASSSQRMDEQF
>TRBV12-3/TRBV12-4|TRBJ2-3
ASSLVGSRASDTQY
>TRBV5-1|TRBJ2-1
ASSPPQGGEQF
>TRBV5-1|TRBJ2-1
ASSLGGNTYNEQF
>TRBV5-1|TRBJ2-2
ASGSRLGTSGSTGELF
>TRBV4-3|TRBJ1-5
ASSQVYDNNQPQH
>TRBV6-1|TRBJ2-1
ASSDWGLSSYNEQF
>TRBV4-2|TRBJ2-5
ASSQDRRGATGQETQY
>TRBV7-2|TRBJ2-5
ASSLDGLGTETQY
>TRBV28|TRBJ2-7
ASRGPGLAAAYEQY
>TRBV7-2|TRBJ2-5
ASTRLAGRETQY
>TRBV5-1|TRBJ2-3
ASSTGTSADTQY
>TRBV11-1|TRBJ2-6
ASSPSRGASSGANVLT
>TRBV11-2|TRBJ2-1
AQGGGLGTYNEQF
>TRBV28|TRBJ2-7
ASSLSLDTSSYEQY
>TRBV28|TRBJ2-2
ASRKTGVGWELF